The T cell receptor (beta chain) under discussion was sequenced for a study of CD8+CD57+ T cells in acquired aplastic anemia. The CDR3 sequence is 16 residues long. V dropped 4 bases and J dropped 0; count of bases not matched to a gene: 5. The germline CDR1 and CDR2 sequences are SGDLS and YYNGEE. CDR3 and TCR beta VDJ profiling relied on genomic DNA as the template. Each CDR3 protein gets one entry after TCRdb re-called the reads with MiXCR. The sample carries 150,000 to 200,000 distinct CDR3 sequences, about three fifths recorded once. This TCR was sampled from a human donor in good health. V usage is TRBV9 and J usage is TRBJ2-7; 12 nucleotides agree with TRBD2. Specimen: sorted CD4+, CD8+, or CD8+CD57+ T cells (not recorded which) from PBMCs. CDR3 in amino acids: CASSTTTSGSSYEQYF. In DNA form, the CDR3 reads TGTGCCAGCAGCACCACGACTAGCGGGAGCTCCTACGAGCAGTACTTC.